A selection of T cell receptor beta chains follows, all from one sample in a study of blood T cell repertoires in COVID-19. Assay: immunoSEQ multiplex PCR; the TCRdb copy retains only in-frame clones and omits some. The profile shows approximately 61,000 clones, approximately 86% of them singletons. Specimen: peripheral blood. The origin of the receptors is an elderly woman with active COVID-19. The CDR3 runs from the conserved cysteine through the conserved F or W. A D gene is named only where the DNA matches it firmly. Clone size appears in some rows only: once, few, many, or a class for an expanded clone.

>TRBV9|.|.|TRBJ1-2
TGTGCCAGCAGCGTAGGCGGGGGAGGGGCTCCCTATGGCTACACCTTC
CASSVGGGGAPYGYTF
>TRBV5-4|TRBD1|.|TRBJ1-1
TGTGCCAGCAGCTCCAGTCCGGGACAGGGTGGAACTGAAGCTTTCTTT
CASSSSPGQGGTEAFF
>TRBV7-2|.|.|TRBJ1-2
TGTGCCAGCAGCCCCCGTGGCCGGGAGAATGGCTACACCTTC
CASSPRGRENGYTF
>TRBV27|.|.|TRBJ2-7
TGTGCCAGCTCCCCAGGAGGAAAGGCCGCGTACTTC
CASSPGGKAAYF
>TRBV4-3|.|once|TRBJ1-2
TGCGCCAGCAGCCAAGAAAGAAGGGGAGGGAGCTACACCTTC
CASSQERRGGSYTF
>TRBV2|.|.|TRBJ1-1
TGTGCCAGCACCAGGGGCCTCAGGGAGACTGAAGCTTTCTTT
CASTRGLRETEAFF
>TRBV4-1|TRBD2|.|TRBJ2-1
TGCGCCAGCAGCCAAGCCAGGGGTGGACTAGCGGGGGACCAATACAATGAGCAGTTCTTC
CASSQARGGLAGDQYNEQFF
>TRBV6-5|.|.|TRBJ2-7
TGTGCCAGCAGTCCTCAGGGATTTAGCTCCTACGAGCAGTACTTC
CASSPQGFSSYEQYF
>TRBV10-3|TRBD2|.|TRBJ2-7
TGTGCCATCAGTGAGTCTATAGGACTAGCCTCCTACGAGCAGTACTTC
CAISESIGLASYEQYF
>TRBV4-2|TRBD1|.|TRBJ1-6
TGTGCCAGCAGCCAAGATAAGGGGGCAGGGAATTCACCCCTCCACTTT
CASSQDKGAGNSPLHF
>TRBV2|.|.|TRBJ1-1
TGTGCCAGCAGTCGACAAGAGGGGGTTGAAGCTTTCTTT
CASSRQEGVEAFF
>TRBV18|TRBD2|.|TRBJ2-1
TGTGCCAGCTCCGTAGCGGGGGGAGCCTACAATGAGCAGTTCTTC
CASSVAGGAYNEQFF
>TRBV4-1|TRBD1|.|TRBJ1-2
TGCGCCAGCAGCCAAGAAAGGGACAGGCTTGGCTACACCTTC
CASSQERDRLGYTF
>TRBV28|TRBD1|.|TRBJ1-4
TGTGCCAGCAGTTTAACCGGACAGGGGGAGCGAAGGAAACTGTTTTTT
CASSLTGQGERRKLFF
>TRBV30|TRBD2|.|TRBJ2-5
TGTGCCCTTAAGAGGAGTAGCGGGGGGGGAGGGACCCAGTACTTC
CALKRSSGGGGTQYF
>TRBV6-2/TRBV6-3|.|.|TRBJ1-2
TGTGCCAGCAGCCCCGGACAGCTCTATGGCTACACCTTC
CASSPGQLYGYTF
>TRBV3-1/TRBV3-2|TRBD1|.|TRBJ1-4
TGTGCCAGCAGCCGAAGGACAGGGACGGGTGAAAAACTGTTTTTT
CASSRRTGTGEKLFF
>TRBV7-2|TRBD1|.|TRBJ2-2
TGTGCCAGCAGCTTAGGACAGGGGGCGCGAACCGGGGAGCTGTTTTTT
CASSLGQGARTGELFF
>TRBV7-2|.|.|TRBJ1-6
TGTGCCAGCAGCCCAGGTTCCTATAATTCACCCCTCCACTTT
CASSPGSYNSPLHF
>TRBV6-2/TRBV6-3|.|.|TRBJ2-7
TGTGCCAGCAGTAGTTCAGGAATCGAGCAGTACTTC
CASSSSGIEQYF
>TRBV6-1|TRBD1|.|TRBJ2-7
TGTGCCAGCAGTTGGGGACAGGGAGCCTACGAGCAGTACTTC
CASSWGQGAYEQYF
>TRBV6-6|.|few|TRBJ1-6
TGTGCCAGCAGCCTCTTCAGGAATTCACCCCTCCACTTT
CASSLFRNSPLHF
>TRBV24-1|.|.|TRBJ2-1
TGTGCCACCAGTGACTCCGGCGCAACCGGGAGTAATGAGCAGTTCTTC
CATSDSGATGSNEQFF
>TRBV9|TRBD2|.|TRBJ2-3
TGTGCCAGCAGCCCGCGGGGGTCCCCCAGCACAGATACGCAGTATTTT
CASSPRGSPSTDTQYF
>TRBV27|TRBD2|.|TRBJ2-2
TGTGCCAGCACCCGTAGCGGGGGGCCAACCTTAATCGACACCGGGGAGCTGTTTTTT
CASTRSGGPTLIDTGELFF
>TRBV18|.|few|TRBJ1-1
TGTGCCAGCTCACCACCGGCGGGGGCGGGGAACACTGAAGCTTTCTTT
CASSPPAGAGNTEAFF
>TRBV9|TRBD2|.|TRBJ2-1
TGTGCCAGCAGCGTGGGACTAGCGTCCTACAATGAGCAGTTCTTC
CASSVGLASYNEQFF
>TRBV11-2|.|.|TRBJ1-2
TGTGCCAGCACAAAGGGGAGGGACTATGGCTACACCTTC
CASTKGRDYGYTF
>TRBV27|.|.|TRBJ2-1
TGTGCCAGCAGTAAAGGGGGGGCCTATTCCTACAATGAGCAGTTCTTC
CASSKGGAYSYNEQFF
>TRBV7-2|TRBD1|few|TRBJ1-1
TGTGCCAGCAGCTTTACAGGGGGGGGCACTGAAGCTTTCTTT
CASSFTGGGTEAFF
>TRBV29-1|.|.|TRBJ2-1
TGCAGCGTTCAACTCGGACTTAGCTCCTACAATGAGCAGTTCTTC
CSVQLGLSSYNEQFF
>TRBV18|TRBD1|.|TRBJ1-2
TGTGCCAGCTCACCGGACAGGGGCTCTGGCTACACCTTC
CASSPDRGSGYTF
>TRBV29-1|TRBD1|.|TRBJ2-7
TGCAGCGTTGCATTCTGGGACAGTGCCTACGAGCAGTACTTC
CSVAFWDSAYEQYF
>TRBV29-1|TRBD1|.|TRBJ1-1
TGCAGCGTTGAGGTGGACAGGGGGCGAGGAGCTTTCTTT
CSVEVDRGRGAFF
>TRBV21-1|.|.|TRBJ2-7
TGTGCCAGCAGCAAAGAAAGGGGCTCACCTGCGGGGGAGCAGTACTTC
CASSKERGSPAGEQYF
>TRBV28|.|.|TRBJ1-1
TGTGCCAGCAGTCCACAGGGACGGGGGAACACTGAAGCTTTCTTT
CASSPQGRGNTEAFF
>TRBV11-1|.|.|TRBJ2-3
TGTGCCAGCAGCTTTGACAGGCTATTCACAGATACGCAGTATTTT
CASSFDRLFTDTQYF
>TRBV19|.|.|TRBJ1-2
TGTGCCAGTAGCGGGGACGGGAGATTGGGGGATGGCTACACCTTC
CASSGDGRLGDGYTF
>TRBV19|.|.|TRBJ1-5
TGTGCCAGTAGTATCGCCGGGTATAGCAATCAGCCCCAGCATTTT
CASSIAGYSNQPQHF
>TRBV6-5|TRBD1|.|TRBJ2-3
TGTGCCAGCGGAACGACAGGGCTTAGCACAGATACGCAGTATTTT
CASGTTGLSTDTQYF
>TRBV15|.|.|TRBJ1-2
TGTGCCACCAGCAGAGATCGGAGGGGAGTCGGTGGCTACACCTTC
CATSRDRRGVGGYTF
>TRBV7-2|TRBD2|.|TRBJ2-2
TGTGCCAGCAGCTTAAAGCGGGGAGGGGCCGGGGAGCTGTTTTTT
CASSLKRGGAGELFF
>TRBV6-5|.|.|TRBJ1-2
TGTGCCAGCAGCGTCGACAAGTTAGCTAACTATGGCTACACCTTC
CASSVDKLANYGYTF
>TRBV6-6|TRBD1|.|TRBJ2-3
TGTGCCAGCACCTGGACAGGGGGGGCAGATACGCAGTATTTT
CASTWTGGADTQYF
>TRBV3-1/TRBV3-2|TRBD2|.|TRBJ2-7
TGTGCCAGCAGCTACGTACCTAGGGCGGGGGAAGAGCAGTACTTC
CASSYVPRAGEEQYF
>TRBV19|TRBD1|.|TRBJ1-2
TGTGCCAGTAGTATTACTCTCGGGACAGGGAATGGCTACACCTTC
CASSITLGTGNGYTF
>TRBV2|TRBD2|.|TRBJ2-1
TGTGCCAGCAGAGGGCTAGCGGGGGGTTTTAGGAATGAGCAGTTCTTC
CASRGLAGGFRNEQFF
>TRBV24-1|TRBD1|once|TRBJ2-2
TGTGCCACCAGTGTGACAGGGGAGGACACCGGGGAGCTGTTTTTT
CATSVTGEDTGELFF
>TRBV30|TRBD2|.|TRBJ2-1
TGTGCCTGGAGTGTGGGTAGCGCGGGAGCTGGGGAGCAGTTCTTC
CAWSVGSAGAGEQFF
>TRBV2|TRBD2|once|TRBJ2-5
TGTGCCAGCAGAGGGGGGACTAGCGGGTGGGGAGAGACCCAGTACTTC
CASRGGTSGWGETQYF
>TRBV5-1|.|.|TRBJ1-1
TGCGCCTCCAGGAGGGATTTGGACACTGAAGCTTTCTTT
CASRRDLDTEAFF
>TRBV30|.|.|TRBJ2-7
TGTGCCTGGAGTGTAGCACTAGGCTTAGAGGACGAGCAGTACTTC
CAWSVALGLEDEQYF
>TRBV2|.|.|TRBJ2-5
TGTGCCAGCATATGGGCCGGACAAGAGACCCAGTACTTC
CASIWAGQETQYF
>TRBV11-2|TRBD2|once|TRBJ2-1
TGTGCCAGCAGCCGGACTAGCGGGGGGGCGGGTAGTGAGCAGTTCTTC
CASSRTSGGAGSEQFF
>TRBV19|.|.|TRBJ2-2
TGTGCCAGTAGTTCCCCTGGGGGCGCGAACACCGGGGAGCTGTTTTTT
CASSSPGGANTGELFF
>TRBV7-8|.|.|TRBJ1-2
TGTGCCAGCAGCGACAAACAGGGCTACTATGGCTACACCTTC
CASSDKQGYYGYTF
>TRBV19|TRBD2|.|TRBJ2-7
TGTGCCAGTAGTATCAGCTTCGCGGGGGGGCCGATCTACGAGCAGTACTTC
CASSISFAGGPIYEQYF
>TRBV6-5|.|few|TRBJ2-1
TGTGCCAGCAGCCTGGAAGGGGGTGTTGAGCAGTTCTTC
CASSLEGGVEQFF
>TRBV5-1|TRBD2|.|TRBJ2-3
TGCGCCAGCAGCAAAGGGACTAGCGGGGTCGCTAGCACAGATACGCAGTATTTT
CASSKGTSGVASTDTQYF
>TRBV4-2|TRBD2|.|TRBJ2-2
TGTGCCAGCAGCCAAGAGAAGGCGGGGGGGGCCCCCTCCGGGGAGCTGTTTTTT
CASSQEKAGGAPSGELFF